A selection of T cell receptor beta chains follows, all from one sample in a study of blood T cell repertoires in COVID-19. Sequenced by immunoSEQ multiplex PCR; TCRdb stores in-frame clones only, minus some. The sample contains roughly 290,000 clones, approximately 85% of which appear only once. Sequenced sample: PBMCs or T cells enriched from blood (not recorded which). The receptor set was obtained from a man between 25 and 39 years old who had recovered from COVID-19. The CDR3 runs from the conserved cysteine through the conserved F or W. The D gene is left open where the match is weak. Clone size appears in some rows only: once, few, many, or a class for an expanded clone.

TRBJ2-1 | - | - | TRBV7-6 | TGTGCCAGCAGCTTGTCCGGGGACTCCTACAATGAGCAGTTCTTC | CASSLSGDSYNEQFF
TRBJ1-3 | - | - | TRBV30 | TGTGCCTCCAGTTCGGGCTCTGGAAACACCATATATTTT | CASSSGSGNTIYF
TRBJ2-5 | - | - | TRBV7-9 | TGTGCCAGCAGCATACGGGAATGGGAGACCCAGTACTTC | CASSIREWETQYF
TRBJ1-5 | once | TRBD1 | TRBV3-1/TRBV3-2 | TGTGCCAGCACCCGGACAGGGAGCAATCAGCCCCAGCATTTT | CASTRTGSNQPQHF
TRBJ1-1 | - | - | TRBV4-3 | TGCGCCAGCAGCCAAGAGGTAAGAGGCCGCACTGAAGCTTTCTTT | CASSQEVRGRTEAFF
TRBJ2-1 | - | TRBD2 | TRBV14 | TGTGCCAGCAGCCAAGTAGGGACTAGGGGACTCAATGAGCAGTTCTTC | CASSQVGTRGLNEQFF
TRBJ2-6 | - | TRBD2 | TRBV3-1/TRBV3-2 | TGTGCCAGCAGCCCCCCCCGGGGGGGTGGAGGCCTGAGCTCTGGGGCCAACGTCCTGACTTTC | CASSPPRGGGGLSSGANVLTF
TRBJ1-2 | - | TRBD1 | TRBV10-2 | TGCGCCAGCAGGGGGACCGGGACAGAAACTAACTATGGCTACACCTTC | CASRGTGTETNYGYTF
TRBJ1-2 | - | - | TRBV10-3 | TGTGCCGTCAGTTCTGAGGACTATGGCTACACCTTC | CAVSSEDYGYTF
TRBJ2-6 | - | - | TRBV5-6 | TGTGCCAGCAGCCTCGGGTGGGTTTCTGGGGCCAACGTCCTGACTTTC | CASSLGWVSGANVLTF
TRBJ1-2 | - | - | TRBV19 | TGTGCCAGTAGTCTCGGGGGGAACTATGGCTACACCTTC | CASSLGGNYGYTF
TRBJ1-5 | - | - | TRBV19 | TGTGCCAGTAGCGGAGCGAGCAATCAGCCCCAGCATTTT | CASSGASNQPQHF
TRBJ1-1 | - | TRBD1 | TRBV7-2 | TGTGCCAGCAGCCACGGGACAGGGGACCCCTGGAACACTGAAGCTTTCTTT | CASSHGTGDPWNTEAFF
TRBJ1-2 | once | - | TRBV3-1/TRBV3-2 | TGTGCCAGCAGCTCCAGGGGTGAAGGCTACACCTTC | CASSSRGEGYTF
TRBJ2-3 | - | - | TRBV6-5 | TGTGCCAGCACCAGCGCGGCCCTCACAGATACGCAGTATTTT | CASTSAALTDTQYF
TRBJ2-5 | - | - | TRBV29-1 | TGCAGCGTTGAGCGGATTGGAGAGACCCAGTACTTC | CSVERIGETQYF
TRBJ2-1 | - | TRBD1 | TRBV7-3 | TGTGCCAGCAGCTACGGGACAGGGGGCGTTGAGCAGTTCTTC | CASSYGTGGVEQFF
TRBJ2-3 | - | - | TRBV29-1 | TGCAGCGTTAATCAGGGCCCAGATACGCAGTATTTT | CSVNQGPDTQYF
TRBJ1-6 | - | - | TRBV7-9 | TGTGCCAGCAGCTTAGTCATCTACTCACCCCTCCACTTT | CASSLVIYSPLHF
TRBJ1-3 | - | - | TRBV7-6 | TGTGCCAGCAGCTTAGGGGTGAGGTACTCTGGAAACACCATATATTTT | CASSLGVRYSGNTIYF
TRBJ1-5 | - | TRBD1 | TRBV6-6 | TGTGCCAGCAGTCCGACAGGGCCAGGTAATCAGCCCCAGCATTTT | CASSPTGPGNQPQHF
TRBJ2-1 | - | - | TRBV10-1 | TGCGCCAGCAGTGGGGGGCCCCCCTACAATGAGCAGTTCTTC | CASSGGPPYNEQFF
TRBJ2-7 | - | TRBD2 | TRBV25-1 | TGTGCCAGCAGGGGGGGGTTAAGCTCCTACGAGCAGTACTTC | CASRGGLSSYEQYF
TRBJ1-2 | - | - | TRBV3-1/TRBV3-2 | TGTGCCAGCAGCCACGGCGGAAATGGCTACACCTTC | CASSHGGNGYTF
TRBJ2-7 | - | - | TRBV10-3 | TGTGCCATCAGTGATTCGCGGAGGAGCTCCTACGAGCAGTACTTC | CAISDSRRSSYEQYF
TRBJ1-2 | - | - | TRBV25-1 | TGTGCCAGCAGTGAATTCGGGACATTCTATGGCTACACCTTC | CASSEFGTFYGYTF
TRBJ1-2 | - | TRBD1 | TRBV11-2 | TGTGCCAGCAGCACAGGGGCGGGCAGAAGTGGCTACACCTTC | CASSTGAGRSGYTF
TRBJ2-2 | once | - | TRBV30 | TGTGCCTGGAGTGCACAGGGACGAGGGGAGCTGTTTTTT | CAWSAQGRGELFF
TRBJ1-1 | many | - | TRBV7-9 | TGTGCCAGCAGCTTAAGTGCAGGGGCTGACACTGAAGCTTTCTTT | CASSLSAGADTEAFF
TRBJ2-6 | - | TRBD2 | TRBV24-1 | TGTGCCACCGCCGGGAGCGGGAGGGCTCACTCTGGGGCCAACGTCCTGACTTTC | CATAGSGRAHSGANVLTF
TRBJ1-5 | - | TRBD1 | TRBV20-1 | TGCAGTGCTAGTCCGTCAACAGGGGATAGCAATCAGCCCCAGCATTTT | CSASPSTGDSNQPQHF
TRBJ2-2 | - | TRBD2 | TRBV4-1 | TGCGCCAGCAGCCAAGAATTTGGCGGGGGGGCGAACACCGGGGAGCTGTTTTTT | CASSQEFGGGANTGELFF
TRBJ1-6 | - | - | TRBV11-2 | TGTGCCAGCAGCTTAGAGCGTGCGTCACCCCTCCACTTT | CASSLERASPLHF
TRBJ1-1 | - | TRBD1 | TRBV4-2 | TGTGCCAGCAGCCAAACTCCTACAGGGGGCGCTGAAGCTTTCTTT | CASSQTPTGGAEAFF
TRBJ1-1 | - | - | TRBV6-6 | TGTGCCAGCAGGGGGGGGACGGGAAAAACTGAAGCTTTCTTT | CASRGGTGKTEAFF
TRBJ2-6 | - | - | TRBV6-2/TRBV6-3 | TGTGTCAGCAGTTCATCCCGACAGGTTTCCTCTGGGGCCAACGTCCTGACTTTC | CVSSSSRQVSSGANVLTF
TRBJ2-7 | - | TRBD2 | TRBV6-1 | TGTGCCAGCAGTGAAAATCAGCGGGGGGGCCAGGCCGAGCAGTACTTC | CASSENQRGGQAEQYF